The 24 T cell receptor beta chains listed next were all sequenced from one sample in a study of OX40 agonist ivuxolimab in advanced cancers. Measured with immunoSEQ multiplex PCR; TCRdb has only the in-frame clones, and not every one. The sample carries some 13,000 clones, approximately 84% recorded once. The specimen comprised CD4+ or CD8+ T cells sorted from blood, sampled in a trial of the OX40 agonist ivuxolimab. Every receptor here comes from an adult with an advanced solid tumor such as melanoma, head and neck, liver or kidney cancer.

V and J are TRBV29-1 and TRBJ1-1; 7 nucleotides match TRBD1. V lost 4 bases, J lost 5 bases, and 10 bases stayed unmatched. Germline V gene sequence: CDR1 SQVTM, CDR2 ANQGSEA. The CDR3 spans 14 residues. CDR3: CSVVVGRGITEAFF. The CDR3, as DNA: TGCAGCGTTGTAGTCGGCAGGGGGATTACTGAAGCTTTCTTT.

As for this clone: Other DNA sequences in this specimen translate into the identical CDR3. This sequence joins TRBV30 and TRBJ1-3; D gene ambiguous. Germline V gives CDR1 GTSNPN, CDR2 SVGIG (reference sequence). Trimming removed 1 base at V and 0 bases at J, with 4 bases between. The CDR3 loop spans 13 amino acids. This CDR3 reads CAWSGGSGNTIYF. CDR3 nucleotide sequence: TGTGCCTGGAGTGGCGGCTCTGGAAACACCATATATTTT.

The chain links TRBV7-3 to TRBJ2-5; 8 bases agree with TRBD2. Trimming took 2 bases from V and 2 from J; bases not matched to a gene: 1. Germline CDR1 reads SGHTA; CDR2 reads FQGTGA. The CDR3 totals 14 residues. In DNA, the CDR3 is TGTGCCAGCAGCTTAGCGGGGGGACAAGAGACCCAGTACTTC. It specifies CASSLAGGQETQYF.

The chain employs TRBV13 and TRBJ1-2; D is ambiguous. The germline gives CDR1 PRHDT, CDR2 FYEKMQ (reference sequence). V gave up 0 bases and J gave up 4 bases, with 3 bases separating them. This CDR3 comprises 12 residues. The CDR3 sequence: CASSLGRYGYTF. In DNA form, the CDR3 reads TGTGCCAGCAGCTTAGGGCGCTATGGCTACACCTTC.

The chain combines TRBV23-1 with TRBJ2-5, with D hard to call. TRBV23-1 qualifies as an ORF whose function is uncertain. Trimming shortened V by 0 bases and J by 0 bases, and 11 bases separated the two germline ends. The CDR3 length is 16 residues. CDR3 sequence reads: CASSQSILGYQETQYF. CDR3 nucleotide sequence: TGCGCCAGCAGTCAATCGATCTTGGGGTACCAAGAGACCCAGTACTTC.

This chain links TRBV9 with TRBJ2-7; D might be TRBD2 (5 bases). The CDR3 contains 14 residues. Germline loops: CDR1 SGDLS, CDR2 YYNGEE. Trimming took 0 bases from V and 2 from J, leaving 9 bases between them. The CDR3 coding sequence is TGTGCCAGCAGCGTAGGGGTCGGGACCTACGAGCAGTACTTC. Its translation: CASSVGVGTYEQYF.

This clone was observed a single time. V and J are TRBV6-5 and TRBJ2-7; tentatively, D is TRBD1 (5 bases). CDR1 and CDR2 (germline): MNHEY, SVGAGI. V shed 0 bases and J shed 6 bases, with 6 bases lying between them. This CDR3 spans 12 amino acids. CDR3 in amino acids: CASSYSGVEQYF. The CDR3 DNA reads as TGTGCCAGCAGTTACTCAGGGGTCGAGCAGTACTTC.

The chain employs TRBV30 and TRBJ2-7, with D possibly being TRBD1 (6 bases). There are 13 residues in the CDR3. Germline V gene data show CDR1 as GTSNPN and CDR2 as SVGIG (reference sequence). Between the trimmed V and J ends, which lost 2 bases and 4 bases, there was a span of 12 bases. The CDR3 DNA is TGTGCCTGGAGTTTCAGGGGAGTTTACGAGCAGTACTTC. Translating gives CAWSFRGVYEQYF. The full variable domain, completed using reference TRBV30 and TRBJ2-7, is SQTIHQWPATLVQPVGSPLSLECTVEGTSNPNLYWYRQAAGRGLQLLFYSVGIGQISSEVPQNLSASRPQDRQFILSSKKLLLSDSGFYLCAWSFRGVYEQYFGPGTRLTVT.

The gene calls are TRBV6-6 and TRBJ1-2; D unresolved. CDR3 length equals 15 residues. CDR1 and CDR2 (germline): MNHNY, SVGAGI (reference sequence). Trimming pared 7 bases from V and 6 bases from J, leaving 21 bases between. The CDR3 coding sequence is TGTGCCAGCACTCCGAGACTTGGGTCTCCGGATGGCTACACCTTC. This gives the protein CASTPRLGSPDGYTF.

This clone came up once. This sequence joins TRBV27 and TRBJ2-7; no firm D call. This CDR3 contains 14 residues. The germline V gene has CDR1 MNHEY and CDR2 SMNVEV (reference sequence). V was cut by 5 bases and J by 0 bases, with 11 bases left in between. The CDR3 reads CASSLTLLSYEQYF. In DNA, the CDR3 is TGTGCCAGCAGTCTAACCCTTCTCTCCTACGAGCAGTACTTC.

Sample share makes this clone large. The rearrangement joins TRBV6-5 to TRBJ2-2, with D perhaps matching TRBD1 or TRBD2 (5 bases each). Deletions cut 4 bases from V and 3 bases from J, with 12 bases between. Germline CDR1 reads MNHEY; CDR2 reads SVGAGI. CDR3 length equals 15 residues. The CDR3, as DNA: TGTGCCAGCAGTTTCAGGGAGTGGGACACCGGGGAGCTGTTTTTT. Translation: CASSFREWDTGELFF.

This rearrangement joins TRBV10-1 to TRBJ2-3; TRBD2 is a possible D gene (5 bases). The CDR3 has 18 amino acids. CDR1 and CDR2 from the germline V gene are WNHNN and SYGVQD (reference sequence). V was shortened by 0 bases and J by 5 bases, with 21 bases between the two germline ends. CDR3 amino acids: CASSESAPAGLGIDTQYF. CDR3 DNA sequence: TGCGCCAGCAGTGAGTCGGCCCCTGCGGGCCTGGGTATAGATACGCAGTATTTT.

The chain carries TRBV5-4 and TRBJ2-3, with 11 bases aligning to TRBD2. Germline lookup yields CDR1 SGHNT and CDR2 YYREEE (reference sequence). After removal of 4 bases from V and 0 bases from J, the junction contained 13 bases not matched to a gene. The CDR3 extends over 19 amino acids. The CDR3 loop is CASSQPLAGGAPSTDTQYF. The CDR3 nucleotides read TGTGCCAGCAGCCAACCTCTAGCGGGAGGCGCTCCTAGCACAGATACGCAGTATTTT.

The V and J genes are TRBV29-1 and TRBJ1-4; 7 bases map to TRBD1. Losses at the gene ends were 1 base for V and 8 bases for J; bases not matched to a gene: 10. The CDR3 has 15 amino acids. CDR1 is SQVTM, CDR2 ANQGSEA, per germline. The CDR3 DNA follows: TGCAGCGTTGAAGGACTGACAGGGTGGGGGGAAAAACTGTTTTTT. Translation gives CSVEGLTGWGEKLFF.

The chain uses TRBV6-5 and TRBJ1-6, with D maybe TRBD1 (5 bases). There are 14 residues in the CDR3. V dropped 6 bases and J dropped 7 bases, with 13 bases sitting between them. The germline gives CDR1 MNHEY, CDR2 SVGAGI. CDR3 region: CASSRGAVNSPLHF. The CDR3, as DNA: TGTGCCAGCAGCCGAGGGGCAGTAAATTCACCCCTCCACTTT.

DNA for the CDR3: TGCGCCAGCAGCCAAGATACAGGGCAAGAGACCCAGTACTTC. Protein: CASSQDTGQETQYF. The rearrangement joins TRBV4-3 to TRBJ2-5; TRBD1 is a possible D gene (6 bases). The germline V and J ends were trimmed by 0 bases and 2 bases, with 7 bases remaining between them. CDR1 and CDR2 from the germline V gene are LGHNA and YSLEER. The CDR3 runs to 14 residues.

V usage is TRBV7-9 and J usage is TRBJ2-3, with D possibly being TRBD1 (7 bases). The germline gives CDR1 SEHNR, CDR2 FQNEAQ (reference sequence). This CDR3 has 16 amino acids. V was shortened by 0 bases and J by 3 bases, with 13 bases between the two germline ends. DNA for the CDR3: TGTGCCAGCAGCTTAGCGGGGGCAGGGGGGACAGATACGCAGTATTTT. Protein product: CASSLAGAGGTDTQYF.

This chain uses TRBV4-3 with TRBJ2-7; D might be TRBD1 (6 bases). Between the trimmed V and J ends, which lost 2 bases and 2 bases, there was a span of 10 bases. Germline loops: CDR1 LGHNA, CDR2 YSLEER. CDR3 length: 14 amino acids. The CDR3 region has the DNA TGCGCCAGCAGCCAAAACAGGGCTACCTACGAGCAGTACTTC. Translation: CASSQNRATYEQYF.

CDR3 amino acids: CAWDRNYGYTF. Here the CDR3 DNA reads TGTGCCTGGGACAGGAACTATGGCTACACCTTC. This chain connects TRBV30 to TRBJ1-2; D may be TRBD1 (6 bases). V lost 5 bases to trimming and J lost 2 bases, with 6 bases between them. The CDR3 is 11 amino acids. Germline assignment: CDR1 GTSNPN and CDR2 SVGIG (reference sequence).

Only a few counts were recorded for this clone. The chain employs TRBV5-4 and TRBJ1-1, with D uncertain. Trimming pared 7 bases from V and 11 bases from J, leaving 15 bases between. The germline V gene encodes CDR1 SGHNT and CDR2 YYREEE (reference sequence). The CDR3 has 11 amino acids. In DNA form, the CDR3 reads TGTGCCAGCTCCTCCGGATTGAATGCTTTCTTT. Protein sequence: CASSSGLNAFF. Looking up the rest from reference TRBV5-4 and TRBJ1-1 gives the full variable domain: ETGVTQSPTHLIKTRGQQVTLRCSSQSGHNTVSWYQQALGQGPQFIFQYYREEENGRGNFPPRFSGLQFPNYSSELNVNALELDDSALYLCASSSGLNAFFGQGTRLTVV.

The chain recombines TRBV10-2 with TRBJ1-1; D might be TRBD1 (5 bases). V was pared by 6 bases and J by 1 base, with 15 bases between. This CDR3 spans 15 amino acids. Germline V gene sequence: CDR1 WSHSY, CDR2 SAAADI. The CDR3 nucleotides are TGCGCCAGCAGAGTTCAGGGCGGAAAGAACACTGAAGCTTTCTTT. Translating it yields CASRVQGGKNTEAFF.

J is TRBJ2-7 and V is TRBV27; 9 bases align to TRBD1. Trimming at V came to 6 bases and at J to 3 bases, leaving 9 bases not matched to a gene. Germline V gives CDR1 MNHEY, CDR2 SMNVEV (reference sequence). The CDR3 runs 15 residues. DNA of the CDR3: TGTGCCAGCAGCGTAACGGGACAGGGAGGCTACGAGCAGTACTTC. Translated, it gives CASSVTGQGGYEQYF.

The chain employs TRBV6-1 and TRBJ2-7, with TRBD1 matching over 7 bases. With V trimmed by 5 bases and J by 5 bases, 9 bases remained unmatched. Per germline, CDR1 MNHNS and CDR2 SASEGT. CDR3 length: 14 residues. The CDR3 reads CASSFAGTAHEQYF. CDR3 coding DNA: TGTGCCAGCAGTTTCGCCGGGACAGCCCACGAGCAGTACTTC.

This chain uses TRBV6-5 with TRBJ2-7; D unresolved. Germline V gene sequence: CDR1 MNHEY, CDR2 SVGAGI. The CDR3 spans 12 residues. Trimming cost V 2 bases and J 3 bases, with 5 bases left between them. The CDR3 protein is CASSYVGYEQYF. The DNA of the CDR3 is TGTGCCAGCAGTTACGTGGGCTACGAGCAGTACTTC.